Below are 20 T cell receptor beta chains sequenced from a single sample in a study of blood T cell repertoires in COVID-19. Some clones are missing from TCRdb's copy, which holds only in-frame ones; the method was immunoSEQ multiplex PCR. Among over 200,000 clones listed, 80% were seen once. Sequenced sample: peripheral blood. The receptors come from a human donor in a cohort sampled during active COVID-19.

The chain is built from TRBV28 and TRBJ2-3; 8 bases fit TRBD2. V gave up 6 bases and J gave up 5 bases; unmatched junction bases: 13. The germline V gene encodes CDR1 MDHEN and CDR2 SYDVKM. There are 16 residues in the CDR3. The CDR3 DNA follows: TGTGCCAGCAGAACCGGGACTAGTCGCCGGGGAGATACGCAGTATTTT. Translation gives CASRTGTSRRGDTQYF. Together with reference TRBV28 and TRBJ2-3, the CDR3 gives the full variable domain: DVKVTQSSRYLVKRTGEKVFLECVQDMDHENMFWYRQDPGLGLRLIYFSYDVKMKEKGDIPEGYSVSREKKERFSLILESASTNQTSMYLCASRTGTSRRGDTQYFGPGTRLTVL.

CDR3 DNA sequence: TGTGCCAGTAGTATAGGCCAGGGTAGAACCGGGGAGCTGTTTTTT. Translation: CASSIGQGRTGELFF. This rearrangement joins TRBV19 to TRBJ2-2, with D possibly being TRBD1 (5 bases). Germline V gene data show CDR1 as LNHDA and CDR2 as SQIVND (reference sequence). With 1 base removed from V and 5 bases from J, the gap between germline ends came to 11 bases. The CDR3 loop spans 15 amino acids.

The chain recombines TRBV7-2 with TRBJ2-5; 13 bases align to TRBD2. This CDR3 has 15 amino acids. V shed 6 bases, J shed 7 bases, and the junction held 8 bases outside the gene matches. CDR1 and CDR2 from the germline V gene are SGHTA and FQGNSA. The CDR3: CASSWTSGSTGTQYF. The CDR3 nucleotides are TGTGCCAGCAGTTGGACTAGCGGGAGTACAGGGACCCAGTACTTC.

The J gene is TRBJ2-5, the V gene TRBV7-2, with D tentatively TRBD1 (6 bases). The CDR3 extends over 15 amino acids. Germline V gene sequence: CDR1 SGHTA, CDR2 FQGNSA. V lost 0 bases, J lost 5 bases, and 13 bases lay in between. DNA for the CDR3: TGTGCCAGCAGCTTAGCGCTTAACAGGGATGAGACCCAGTACTTC. Residues: CASSLALNRDETQYF.

The table lists this clone with a few counts. The V call is TRBV7-9, the J call TRBJ2-7; perhaps TRBD1 as D (5 bases). The V and J ends lost 2 bases and 4 bases respectively, with 6 bases between them. CDR3 length equals 12 residues. CDR1 SEHNR and CDR2 FQNEAQ come from the germline V gene (reference sequence). The CDR3 here is CASSLQGYEQYF. The CDR3, as DNA: TGTGCCAGCAGCTTACAGGGTTACGAGCAGTACTTC.

The chain combines TRBV11-2 with TRBJ2-7; 9 bases align to TRBD2. J lost 3 bases, V lost 5 bases, and 11 bases had no gene match. CDR1 is SGHAT and CDR2 is FQNNGV in the germline V gene. This CDR3 spans 16 amino acids. The CDR3 DNA sequence: TGTGCCAGCAGCAAAGAGACGCGACTAGCGGTCTACGAGCAGTACTTC. Its translation is CASSKETRLAVYEQYF. The full variable domain, completed using reference TRBV11-2 and TRBJ2-7, is EAGVAQSPRYKIIEKRQSVAFWCNPISGHATLYWYQQILGQGPKLLIQFQNNGVVDDSQLPKDRFSAERLKGVDSTLKIQPAKLEDSAVYLCASSKETRLAVYEQYFGPGTRLTVT.

The rearrangement joins TRBV6-2 or TRBV6-3 to TRBJ2-7, with D possibly matching TRBD2 (7 bases). Germline loops: CDR1 MNHEY, CDR2 SVGEGT. The CDR3 spans 16 residues. V lost 4 bases and J 0 bases, leaving 16 bases between the germline ends. The CDR3 region has the DNA TGTGCCAGCAGTTTCCCCTCGGCGGGGGCCTCCTACGAGCAGTACTTC. Residues: CASSFPSAGASYEQYF.

The rearrangement joins TRBV7-9 to TRBJ1-2, with D possibly being TRBD1 (5 bases). V gave up 5 bases and J gave up 5 bases, with 9 bases separating them. Germline CDR1 and CDR2: SEHNR and FQNEAQ (reference sequence). The CDR3 spans 12 residues. The CDR3 bases are TGTGCCAGCAGCGCGCAGGGTTATGGCTACACCTTC. This gives the protein CASSAQGYGYTF.

The chain is built from TRBV7-8 and TRBJ2-4, with TRBD2 identical over 10 bases. The J segment lost 1 base and the V segment lost 0 bases, leaving 9 bases of the junction unmatched. Germline CDR1 and CDR2: SGHVS and FQNEAQ. CDR3 length: 19 amino acids. CDR3 protein: CASSLASAGGPGAKNIQYF. The CDR3 bases are TGTGCCAGCAGCTTAGCTTCAGCGGGAGGGCCGGGGGCCAAAAACATTCAGTACTTC.

V gene TRBV6-5 combines with J gene TRBJ2-3, with TRBD2 identical over 7 bases. The CDR3 is 14 residues long. The germline gives CDR1 MNHEY, CDR2 SVGAGI. The V and J ends lost 2 bases and 5 bases, in that order; junction bases with no gene match: 4. The CDR3 reads CASSYRSSGDTQYF. CDR3 bases: TGTGCCAGCAGTTACAGGTCTAGCGGAGATACGCAGTATTTT.

The gene calls are TRBV28 and TRBJ1-2, with TRBD1 matching 7 bases. Losses at the gene ends were 7 bases for V and 7 bases for J; bases not matched to a gene: 15. Germline values: CDR1 MDHEN, CDR2 SYDVKM. The CDR3 spans 15 residues. The CDR3 DNA reads as TGTGCCAGCAACAGACCTAGGGCCCACAGGGGTGGCTACACCTTC. Translation gives CASNRPRAHRGGYTF.

This clone was seen only a few times. The chain links TRBV7-2 to TRBJ1-3; D not resolved. The germline V and J ends were trimmed by 3 bases and 0 bases, with 3 bases remaining between them. CDR3 length equals 13 residues. CDR1 is SGHTA, CDR2 FQGNSA, per germline. The CDR3 sequence is CASSFYSGNTIYF. Written as DNA, the CDR3 is TGTGCCAGCAGCTTCTACTCTGGAAACACCATATATTTT. The full variable domain, rest sourced from reference TRBV7-2 and TRBJ1-3, is GAGVSQSPSNKVTEKGKDVELRCDPISGHTALYWYRQSLGQGLEFLIYFQGNSAPDKSGLPSDRFSAERTGGSVSTLTIQRTQQEDSAVYLCASSFYSGNTIYFGEGSWLTVV.

This chain uses TRBV7-2 with TRBJ2-7; D is perhaps TRBD2 (5 bases). CDR1 is SGHTA, CDR2 FQGNSA, per germline. V lost 2 bases and J lost 1, with 12 bases in between. The CDR3 has 15 residues. The CDR3 DNA reads as TGTGCCAGCAGCTTATCGAGCGGTAGATCCTACGAGCAGTACTTC. It codes for CASSLSSGRSYEQYF.

Remarks on this clone: At the DNA level, this CDR3 is encoded by other sequences in the same sample as well. The chain couples TRBV6-2 or TRBV6-3 to TRBJ2-3, with TRBD2 identical over 14 bases. CDR3 length equals 17 residues. Germline V lookup: CDR1 MNHEY, CDR2 SVGEGT. The V and J ends lost 1 base and 4 bases, in that order; junction bases with no gene match: 4. CDR3 residues: CASSYLGLAGAPDTQYF. In nucleotides, the CDR3 is TGTGCCAGCAGTTACTTGGGACTAGCGGGAGCTCCAGATACGCAGTATTTT.

Details on this clone: Other DNA sequences in this specimen translate into the identical CDR3. The chain couples TRBV7-2 to TRBJ1-2, with TRBD1 matching 10 bases. Germline V lookup: CDR1 SGHTA, CDR2 FQGNSA. This CDR3 spans 16 amino acids. J lost 7 bases, V lost 6 bases, and 14 bases had no gene match. Here the CDR3 reads CASRPERDRGGGGYTF. The CDR3 DNA reads TGTGCCAGCAGGCCAGAACGGGACAGGGGCGGGGGTGGCTACACCTTC.

V usage is TRBV4-3 and J usage is TRBJ1-1, with 9 bases aligning to TRBD1. Losses at the gene ends were 0 bases for V and 4 bases for J; bases not matched to a gene: 3. The CDR3 totals 15 residues. CDR1 is LGHNA and CDR2 is YSLEER in the germline V gene. The CDR3 DNA follows: TGCGCCAGCAGCCAAGATTCGACAGGGGGCACTGAAGCTTTCTTT. Translation gives CASSQDSTGGTEAFF.

V usage is TRBV7-2 and J usage is TRBJ2-7; D uncertain. The CDR3 has 12 amino acids. Germline V CDR1 and CDR2: SGHTA, FQGNSA. V was cut by 1 base and J by 3 bases, with 4 bases left in between. The CDR3 protein is CASSLEHYEQYF. CDR3 DNA sequence: TGTGCCAGCAGCTTAGAACACTACGAGCAGTACTTC.

V gene TRBV14 combines with J gene TRBJ2-1, with D possibly being TRBD1 (6 bases). Germline CDR1 reads SGHDN; CDR2 reads FVKESK. The CDR3 totals 14 residues. Trimming removed 3 bases from V and 9 bases from J, with 15 bases in between. In nucleotides, the CDR3 is TGTGCCAGCAGCCACGACCCCAGGGGAAGTGAGCAGTTCTTC. This sequence encodes CASSHDPRGSEQFF.

V gene TRBV6-7 combines with J gene TRBJ1-1; tentatively, D is TRBD1 (5 bases). TRBV6-7 is assigned to the ORF class and has an uncertain function. V was trimmed by 7 bases and J by 6 bases, leaving 18 bases between them. CDR3 length: 14 amino acids. The CDR3 loop is CASTPDIIPAEAFF. Written as DNA, the CDR3 is TGTGCCAGCACCCCGGACATTATCCCCGCTGAAGCTTTCTTT.

J is TRBJ2-5 and V is TRBV3-1 (or the pseudogene TRBV3-2); 9 nucleotides agree with TRBD1. The CDR3 runs 15 residues. V was clipped by 5 bases and J by 4 bases; unmatched bases: 8. Looked up from germline, CDR1 is LGHDT and CDR2 is YNNKEL (reference sequence). CDR3 region: CASSEGGTGRETQYF. The CDR3 DNA reads as TGTGCCAGCAGCGAAGGGGGGACAGGGAGAGAGACCCAGTACTTC.